Shown below are 28 T cell receptor beta chains from a single sample sequenced in a study of shared clonotypes between healthy human individuals. Assay: immunoSEQ multiplex PCR; the TCRdb copy retains only in-frame clones and omits some. Among approximately 1,500,000 clones listed, 95% to 99% were seen once. The specimen sequenced was naive CD4+ T cells sorted from blood. Regarding subset: CD45RA+ positively selected. The source of these receptors is a man younger than 40 in good health.

As for this clone: The junction and the germline gene differ at one end; a read error may be behind it. The gene calls are TRBV6-1 and TRBJ2-1; 10 nucleotides line up with TRBD2. The germline CDR1 and CDR2 sequences are MNHNS and SASEGT. This CDR3 is built from 15 residues. Here the CDR3 DNA reads TGTGCCAGCAGGGAAGCGGGAGGGCCTTCCAAGGAGCAGTTCTTC. Encoded protein: CASREAGGPSKEQFF.

The CDR3: CASSPRTTHEQYF. CDR3 in DNA: TGTGCCAGCAGCCCGAGGACTACACACGAGCAGTACTTC. V gene TRBV9 combines with J gene TRBJ2-7, with D possibly TRBD2 on 6 matching bases. The CDR3 is 13 residues long. Trimming removed 4 bases at V and 5 bases at J, with 13 bases between. Germline CDR1 reads SGDLS; CDR2 reads YYNGEE.

This chain uses TRBV2 with TRBJ2-7; D may be TRBD2 (6 bases). Germline V gene lookup returns CDR1 SNHLY and CDR2 FYNNEI. CDR3 length: 13 residues. V was clipped by 7 bases and J by 2 bases, with 12 bases between them. The CDR3 sequence: CASTTGVPYEQYF. For the CDR3, the DNA is TGTGCCAGCACCACGGGAGTTCCCTACGAGCAGTACTTC.

This chain connects TRBV28 to TRBJ1-5; the match to TRBD1 covers 7 bases. Germline CDR1 reads MDHEN; CDR2 reads SYDVKM. The CDR3 is 16 residues long. With 5 bases clipped from V and 0 bases from J, the junction kept 7 bases outside the gene matches. CDR3 residues: CASSKYGTVSNQPQHF. The DNA of the CDR3 is TGTGCCAGCAGTAAATACGGGACAGTTAGCAATCAGCCCCAGCATTTT.

This chain uses TRBV18 with TRBJ2-1; D is uncertain. V was trimmed by 4 bases and J by 0 bases, leaving 10 bases between them. The germline gives CDR1 KGHSH, CDR2 LQKENI. CDR3 size: 15 residues. CDR3 in DNA: TGTGCCAGCTCACTAGGGCGGTTCTCCTACAATGAGCAGTTCTTC. It is translated as CASSLGRFSYNEQFF.

The chain links TRBV19 to TRBJ2-3; D is unresolved. The CDR3 runs to 14 residues. The germline V gene has CDR1 LNHDA and CDR2 SQIVND (reference sequence). V lost 5 bases to trimming and J lost 1 base, with 10 bases between them. In DNA, the CDR3 is TGTGCCAGTAGTCCCCATTGGGGCACAGATACGCAGTATTTT. This translates into CASSPHWGTDTQYF.

This clone was found once. The J gene is TRBJ1-2, the V gene TRBV6-5, with 8 nucleotides matching TRBD1. The CDR3 has 15 residues. CDR1 is MNHEY, CDR2 SVGAGI, per germline. J gave up 7 bases and V 4 bases, and 11 bases lay outside the gene matches. The chain's CDR3 is CASSSPGQDRGGYTF. The CDR3 DNA reads TGTGCCAGCAGTTCCCCGGGACAGGATCGCGGTGGCTACACCTTC.

This sequence joins TRBV5-1 and TRBJ2-5, with TRBD1 as a possible D gene (5 bases). This CDR3 contains 14 residues. Germline loops: CDR1 SGHRS, CDR2 YFSETQ. Between the trimmed V and J ends, which lost 4 bases and 4 bases, there was a span of 14 bases. The CDR3 is CASSLNRPGETQYF. The CDR3 DNA reads as TGCGCCAGCAGCCTGAACAGGCCTGGAGAGACCCAGTACTTC.

J is TRBJ2-3 and V is TRBV6-1; TRBD1 matches at 8 bases. In germline, CDR1 is MNHNS, CDR2 SASEGT. The V segment lost 3 bases and the J segment 3 bases; nucleotides outside the gene matches: 5. This CDR3 is built from 15 residues. CDR3 region: CASSDGQGRTDTQYF. CDR3 sequence (DNA): TGTGCCAGCAGTGACGGACAGGGCCGGACAGATACGCAGTATTTT.

The chain carries TRBV9 and TRBJ2-2, with D unresolved. Germline values: CDR1 SGDLS, CDR2 YYNGEE. The V and J ends lost 2 bases and 7 bases respectively, with 9 bases between them. This CDR3 is 13 amino acids long. The CDR3 coding sequence is TGTGCCAGCAGCGTTCCTATGGGCGGGGAGCTGTTTTTT. Protein product: CASSVPMGGELFF.

The chain carries TRBV7-6 and TRBJ2-1; D gene unclear. V was pared by 8 bases and J by 2 bases, with 13 bases between. CDR1 SGHVS and CDR2 FNYEAQ come from the germline V gene. CDR3 length equals 14 residues. CDR3 amino acids: CASGLGDPYNEQFF. DNA of the CDR3: TGTGCCAGCGGCCTCGGAGACCCCTACAATGAGCAGTTCTTC.

CDR3 bases: TGCGCCAGCAGCGGGACAGGGATCGGCATGAACACTGAAGCTTTCTTT. It is translated as CASSGTGIGMNTEAFF. The chain employs TRBV5-1 and TRBJ1-1; 9 positions agree with TRBD1. There are 16 residues in the CDR3. Germline CDR1 SGHRS, CDR2 YFSETQ. J lost 0 bases, V lost 4 bases, and 7 bases had no gene match.

The chain couples TRBV5-6 to TRBJ2-1, with 7 bases that match TRBD2. Looked up from germline, CDR1 is SGHDT and CDR2 is YYEEEE. V shed 0 bases, J shed 1 base, and the junction held 10 bases outside the gene matches. The CDR3 spans 18 residues. The CDR3 DNA follows: TGTGCCAGCAGCTTGGGACCCCTGGCGGGAGTGTCCTACAATGAGCAGTTCTTC. Its protein is CASSLGPLAGVSYNEQFF.

The gene calls are TRBV19 and TRBJ2-3, with 11 bases that match TRBD2. The CDR3 covers 17 residues. CDR1 is LNHDA, CDR2 SQIVND, per germline (reference sequence). V shed 3 bases and J 4 bases; nucleotides not matched to a gene: 9. This chain's CDR3 is CASSILGLAGSADTQYF. The DNA of the CDR3 is TGTGCCAGTAGTATCCTCGGACTAGCGGGTTCCGCAGATACGCAGTATTTT. Combining the CDR3 with reference TRBV19 and TRBJ2-3 gives the whole variable domain DGGITQSPKYLFRKEGQNVTLSCEQNLNHDAMYWYRQDPGQGLRLIYYSQIVNDFQKGDIAEGYSVSREKKESFPLTVTSAQKNPTAFYLCASSILGLAGSADTQYFGPGTRLTVL.

This chain joins TRBV7-2 and TRBJ2-4; D not certain. V was trimmed by 2 bases and J by 5 bases, leaving 10 bases between them. CDR1 is SGHTA and CDR2 is FQGNSA in the germline V gene. The CDR3 is 14 residues long. CDR3 bases: TGTGCCAGCAGCTTACGGATAGGTGAAAACATTCAGTACTTC. This gives the protein CASSLRIGENIQYF. The complete variable domain, with remaining parts taken from reference TRBV7-2 and TRBJ2-4, reads GAGVSQSPSNKVTEKGKDVELRCDPISGHTALYWYRQSLGQGLEFLIYFQGNSAPDKSGLPSDRFSAERTGGSVSTLTIQRTQQEDSAVYLCASSLRIGENIQYFGAGTRLSVL.

Of note for this clone: The same CDR3 also results from other DNA sequences found in this sample. The chain links TRBV5-1 to TRBJ2-2, with 8 nucleotides matching TRBD2. Germline CDR1 SGHRS, CDR2 YFSETQ. The CDR3 sequence is 15 residues long. V was clipped by 0 bases and J by 5 bases; unmatched bases: 3. In nucleotides, the CDR3 is TGCGCCAGCAGCTTGGGAGCGGGAGTGACCGGGGAGCTGTTTTTT. Translating it yields CASSLGAGVTGELFF. The full variable domain, its missing parts supplied by reference TRBV5-1 and TRBJ2-2, is KAGVTQTPRYLIKTRGQQVTLSCSPISGHRSVSWYQQTPGQGLQFLFEYFSETQRNKGNFPGRFSGRQFSNSRSEMNVSTLELGDSALYLCASSLGAGVTGELFFGEGSRLTVL.

The chain is built from TRBV10-3 and TRBJ2-6; D is unresolved. This CDR3 has 15 residues. Between the trimmed V and J ends, which lost 3 bases and 2 bases, there was a span of 8 bases. CDR1 is ENHRY, CDR2 SYGVKD, per germline. The CDR3 here is CAISESRPGANVLTF. In DNA form, the CDR3 reads TGTGCCATCAGTGAAAGCAGACCTGGGGCCAACGTCCTGACTTTC.

This clone is a singleton in its sample. The chain carries TRBV6-5 and TRBJ1-4; the D gene is possibly TRBD1 (5 bases). The CDR3 runs 15 residues. V lost 0 bases, J lost 7 bases, and 12 bases lay in between. CDR1 and CDR2 (germline): MNHEY, SVGAGI. Here the CDR3 DNA reads TGTGCCAGCAGTTACTCGCCATCTAGGGGTGAAAAACTGTTTTTT. It specifies CASSYSPSRGEKLFF.

The rearrangement links TRBV2 to TRBJ2-6; D tentatively reads TRBD1 or TRBD2 (5 bases each). The V end was cut by 8 bases, the J end by 2 bases, with 13 bases between. CDR3 length equals 15 residues. In germline, CDR1 is SNHLY, CDR2 FYNNEI. The CDR3 DNA sequence: TGTGCCAGCCAGTCTGGGGGTGCTGGGGCCAACGTCCTGACTTTC. Residues: CASQSGGAGANVLTF.

This clone was observed a single time. This chain joins TRBV5-4 and TRBJ1-4, with 8 positions matching TRBD1. With 5 bases clipped from V and 8 bases from J, the junction kept 8 bases outside the gene matches. The CDR3 loop spans 14 amino acids. CDR1 and CDR2 from the germline V gene are SGHNT and YYREEE (reference sequence). CDR3 nucleotide sequence: TGTGCCAGCAGTTTAGACAGGGGAGGCGAAAAACTGTTTTTT. Protein: CASSLDRGGEKLFF.

V is TRBV5-4 and J is TRBJ2-5; 7 bases fit TRBD2. From germline, CDR1 is SGHNT and CDR2 YYREEE (reference sequence). J was trimmed by 4 bases and V by 2 bases; bases with no gene match: 8. The CDR3 consists of 15 residues. CDR3 nucleotides: TGTGCCAGCAGCTTTTCTAGCGGTTATGTAGAGACCCAGTACTTC. It encodes CASSFSSGYVETQYF. The complete variable domain, with remaining parts taken from reference TRBV5-4 and TRBJ2-5, reads ETGVTQSPTHLIKTRGQQVTLRCSSQSGHNTVSWYQQALGQGPQFIFQYYREEENGRGNFPPRFSGLQFPNYSSELNVNALELDDSALYLCASSFSSGYVETQYFGPGTRLLVL.

This chain links TRBV28 with TRBJ2-7; 10 nucleotides line up with TRBD2. This CDR3 has 16 amino acids. The trim removed 4 bases at V and 3 bases at J, leaving 9 bases unmatched. Per germline, CDR1 MDHEN and CDR2 SYDVKM. The CDR3 sequence: CASSSPSGRHNYEQYF. The CDR3, as DNA: TGTGCCAGCAGTTCCCCTAGCGGGAGACATAACTACGAGCAGTACTTC.

The CDR3 DNA follows: TGCGCCAGCAGCGATAGCGGTCCGAACACCGGGGAGCTGTTTTTT. It codes for CASSDSGPNTGELFF. The V and J genes are TRBV5-1 and TRBJ2-2; perhaps TRBD2 as D (6 bases). The V gene's germline CDR1 is SGHRS and CDR2 YFSETQ. V was trimmed by 4 bases and J by 0 bases, leaving 10 bases between them. This CDR3 has 15 amino acids.

The chain joins TRBV9 to TRBJ2-3, with TRBD1 identical over 8 bases. The CDR3 totals 15 residues. Germline lookup yields CDR1 SGDLS and CDR2 YYNGEE. V gave up 3 bases and J gave up 2 bases; unmatched junction bases: 5. CDR3: CASSARQGTTDTQYF. Written as DNA, the CDR3 is TGTGCCAGCAGCGCCAGACAGGGGACCACAGATACGCAGTATTTT.

The V gene is TRBV11-2, the J gene TRBJ2-1, with 7 bases lining up with TRBD2. Per germline, CDR1 SGHAT and CDR2 FQNNGV. V trimming: 3 bases; J trimming: 9 bases; junction bases outside the gene matches: 5. The CDR3 is 13 amino acids. The CDR3 loop reads CASSFAGAGEQFF. In DNA form, the CDR3 reads TGTGCCAGCAGCTTTGCGGGAGCGGGTGAGCAGTTCTTC. The full variable domain, rest sourced from reference TRBV11-2 and TRBJ2-1, is EAGVAQSPRYKIIEKRQSVAFWCNPISGHATLYWYQQILGQGPKLLIQFQNNGVVDDSQLPKDRFSAERLKGVDSTLKIQPAKLEDSAVYLCASSFAGAGEQFFGPGTRLTVL.

The chain carries TRBV2 and TRBJ1-2, with unresolved D. The V end lost 7 bases, the J end lost 2 bases, and 11 bases lay between the germline ends. Germline V lookup: CDR1 SNHLY, CDR2 FYNNEI. The CDR3 runs to 13 residues. As DNA, the CDR3 is TGTGCCAGCAAGGCGGGTCGGAACTATGGCTACACCTTC. This sequence encodes CASKAGRNYGYTF.

The chain combines TRBV7-9 with TRBJ2-7, with 11 bases aligning to TRBD1. Germline loops: CDR1 SEHNR, CDR2 FQNEAQ (reference sequence). The junction had 5 bases not matched to a gene; V was cut back by 3 bases and J by 7 bases. The CDR3 extends over 14 amino acids. CDR3 in amino acids: CASSFRDRGNEQYF. As DNA, the CDR3 is TGTGCCAGCAGCTTCCGGGACAGGGGGAATGAGCAGTACTTC.

The chain carries TRBV4-1 and TRBJ2-1, with D perhaps TRBD2 (6 bases). Looked up from germline, CDR1 is MGHRA and CDR2 is YSYEKL. The germline V and J ends were trimmed by 0 bases and 0 bases, with 9 bases remaining between them. This CDR3 spans 16 amino acids. CDR3 bases: TGCGCCAGCAGCCAAGACTACGGGAGCTCCTACAATGAGCAGTTCTTC. Translating it yields CASSQDYGSSYNEQFF.